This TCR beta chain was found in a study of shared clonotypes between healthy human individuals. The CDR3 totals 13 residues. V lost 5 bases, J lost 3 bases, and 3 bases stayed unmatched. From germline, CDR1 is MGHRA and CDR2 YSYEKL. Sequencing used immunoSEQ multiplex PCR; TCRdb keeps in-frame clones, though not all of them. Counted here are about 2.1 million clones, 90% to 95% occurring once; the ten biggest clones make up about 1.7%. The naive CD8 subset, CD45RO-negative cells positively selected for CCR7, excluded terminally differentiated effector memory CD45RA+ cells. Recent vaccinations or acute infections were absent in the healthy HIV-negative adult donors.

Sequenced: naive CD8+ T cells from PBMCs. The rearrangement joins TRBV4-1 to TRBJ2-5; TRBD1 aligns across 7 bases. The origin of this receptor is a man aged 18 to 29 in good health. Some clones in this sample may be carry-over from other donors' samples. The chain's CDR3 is CASSYDREETQYF. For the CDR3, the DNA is TGCGCCAGCAGCTATGACAGGGAAGAGACCCAGTACTTC.